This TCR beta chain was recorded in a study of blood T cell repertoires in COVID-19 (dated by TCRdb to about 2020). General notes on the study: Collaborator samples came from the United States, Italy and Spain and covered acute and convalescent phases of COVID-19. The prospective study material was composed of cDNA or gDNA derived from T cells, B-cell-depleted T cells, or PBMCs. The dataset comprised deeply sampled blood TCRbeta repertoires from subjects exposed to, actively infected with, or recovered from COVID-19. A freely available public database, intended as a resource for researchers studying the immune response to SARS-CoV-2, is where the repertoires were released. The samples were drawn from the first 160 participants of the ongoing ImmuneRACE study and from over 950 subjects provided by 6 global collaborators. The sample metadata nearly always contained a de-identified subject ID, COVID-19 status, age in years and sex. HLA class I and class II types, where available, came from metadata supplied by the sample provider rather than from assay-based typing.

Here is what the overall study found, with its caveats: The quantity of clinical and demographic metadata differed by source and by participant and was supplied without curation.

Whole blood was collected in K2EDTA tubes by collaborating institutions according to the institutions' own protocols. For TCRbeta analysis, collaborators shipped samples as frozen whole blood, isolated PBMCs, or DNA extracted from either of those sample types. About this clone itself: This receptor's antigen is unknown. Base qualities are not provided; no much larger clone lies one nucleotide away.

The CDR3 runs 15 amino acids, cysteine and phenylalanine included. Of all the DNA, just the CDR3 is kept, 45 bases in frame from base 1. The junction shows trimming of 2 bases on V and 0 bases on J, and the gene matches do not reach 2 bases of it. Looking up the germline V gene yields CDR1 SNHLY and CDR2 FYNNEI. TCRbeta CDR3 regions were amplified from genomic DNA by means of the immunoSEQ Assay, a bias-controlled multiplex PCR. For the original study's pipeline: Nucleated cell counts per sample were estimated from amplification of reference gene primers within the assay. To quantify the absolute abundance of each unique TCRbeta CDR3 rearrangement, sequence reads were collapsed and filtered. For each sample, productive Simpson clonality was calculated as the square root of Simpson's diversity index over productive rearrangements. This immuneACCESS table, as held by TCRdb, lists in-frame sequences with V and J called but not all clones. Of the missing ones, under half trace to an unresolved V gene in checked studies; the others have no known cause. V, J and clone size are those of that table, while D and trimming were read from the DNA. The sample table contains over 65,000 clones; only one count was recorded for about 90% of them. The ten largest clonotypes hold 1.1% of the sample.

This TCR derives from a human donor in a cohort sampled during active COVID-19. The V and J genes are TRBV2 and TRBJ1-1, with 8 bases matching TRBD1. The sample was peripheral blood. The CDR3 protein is CASSEWTGMNTEAFF. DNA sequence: TGTGCCAGCAGTGAATGGACAGGGATGAACACTGAAGCTTTCTTT.